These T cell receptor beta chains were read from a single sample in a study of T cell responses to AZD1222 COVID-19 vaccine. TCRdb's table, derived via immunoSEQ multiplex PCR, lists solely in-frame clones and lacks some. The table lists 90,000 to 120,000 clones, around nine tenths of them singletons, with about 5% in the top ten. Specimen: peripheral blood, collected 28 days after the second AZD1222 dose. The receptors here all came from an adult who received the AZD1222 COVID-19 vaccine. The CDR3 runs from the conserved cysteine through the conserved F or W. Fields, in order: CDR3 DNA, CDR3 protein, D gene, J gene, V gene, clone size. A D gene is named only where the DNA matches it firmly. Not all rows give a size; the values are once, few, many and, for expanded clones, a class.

TGTGCCAGCGGGCAGGCGGGGGTCGGAAACACCATATATTTT	CASGQAGVGNTIYF	NA	TRBJ1-3	TRBV5-4	NA
TGTGCCAGCAGCTGGACAGGGGGGAGAGGGGAGACCCAGTACTTC	CASSWTGGRGETQYF	TRBD1	TRBJ2-5	TRBV7-3	NA
TGTGCCAGCAGCCACGAGGGTTTCCAAGAGACCCAGTACTTC	CASSHEGFQETQYF	NA	TRBJ2-5	TRBV5-4	NA
TGCGCCAGCAGCCAAGGGGGCCTGAGGGGCAATTCACCCCTCCACTTT	CASSQGGLRGNSPLHF	NA	TRBJ1-6	TRBV4-3	once
TGTGCCAGCCACTGGACTGGCTACTTTAGCGAGCAGTACTTC	CASHWTGYFSEQYF	NA	TRBJ2-7	TRBV2	once
TGTGCCAGCAACACCGGGACAGGCCTATACAATGAGCAGTTCTTC	CASNTGTGLYNEQFF	TRBD1	TRBJ2-1	TRBV4-2	NA
TGTGCCAGCAGCGTTCAGGGGAACAATGAGCAGTTCTTC	CASSVQGNNEQFF	NA	TRBJ2-1	TRBV9	NA
TGTGCCAGCAGGGGGACATCTTTAGGAAGTGGCTACACCTTC	CASRGTSLGSGYTF	NA	TRBJ1-2	TRBV27	NA
TGTGCCAGCAGCTTACCGAGCTCCTACGAGCAGTACTTC	CASSLPSSYEQYF	NA	TRBJ2-7	TRBV7-9	NA
TGTGCCAGCAGCCTACGGACAGGGGGCAATCGGGCTTTCTTT	CASSLRTGGNRAFF	TRBD1	TRBJ1-1	TRBV5-5	NA
TGTGCCAGCAGCCGCTCCGGGGAGCTGTTTTTT	CASSRSGELFF	NA	TRBJ2-2	TRBV7-9	NA
TGTGCCAGCAGTTCGACAGGTCAGAATTCACCCCTCCACTTT	CASSSTGQNSPLHF	NA	TRBJ1-6	TRBV27	NA
TGCGCCAGCAGCCTGGGCTATGGCTACACCTTC	CASSLGYGYTF	NA	TRBJ1-2	TRBV5-1	NA
TGTGCCAGCACCCCAGGGGGCCCCATCACTGAAGCTTTCTTT	CASTPGGPITEAFF	TRBD1	TRBJ1-1	TRBV6-2/TRBV6-3	NA